This T cell receptor (beta chain) was obtained from a study of T-cell reconstitution after alpha-beta-depleted transplantation in children. Study observations and caveats: Newly produced T cells mostly provided counts and TCRbeta diversity after one year, as hyperexpanded clones declined. Surviving thymic progenitors and recipient T cells were the source of high TCRbeta diversity at day 60 in some patients. Approximately two months post-transplant, alpha-beta T cells reportedly originated from several hundred expanded graft clones.

A TCRbeta library incorporating unique molecular identifiers was prepared. MiXCR, applied by TCRdb to the PCR reads, yields one record per CDR3 protein. The repertoire has about 300,000 distinct CDR3 sequences, 6.5% to 9% of them found once; the top ten carry about 9.3%. This clonotype was counted many times. Its cognate antigen is unknown. Germline V gene data show CDR1 as DFQATT and CDR2 as SNEGSKA (reference sequence). Trimming shortened V by 5 bases and J by 1 base, and 11 bases separated the two germline ends. The CDR3 sequence is 14 residues long. This TCR was sampled from a female patient aged 2-15 years who had a stem cell transplant for Fanconi anemia, so the T cells may come from the graft donor. The chain carries TRBV20-1 and TRBJ2-2, with D possibly being TRBD2 (6 bases). Material: peripheral blood, obtained 360 days after TCRalphabeta/CD19-depleted stem cell transplant. The CDR3 nucleotides are TGCAGTGCTCTCGGGACTCTGAACACCGGGGAGCTGTTTTTT. It yields the protein CSALGTLNTGELFF.